These 9 T cell receptor beta chains share one sample of origin, sequenced in a study of response to subunit inactivated influenza vaccine. TCRdb itself ran the RT-PCR reads through MiXCR, one entry per CDR3 protein. The repertoire holds roughly 790,000 distinct CDR3 sequences, with over 20% as singletons. Source: PBMCs from blood, taken 5 days after vaccination. Source of these receptors: a man aged 45-60 years who received an inactivated influenza vaccine.

V is TRBV11-2 and J is TRBJ1-1; D remains ambiguous. Germline CDR1 and CDR2: SGHAT and FQNNGV. The CDR3 covers 13 residues. V gave up 2 bases and J gave up 12 bases, with 16 bases separating them. The DNA of the CDR3 is TGTGCCAGCAGCTTAATGGAGGGCAGCCAGTCTTTCTTT. It is translated as CASSLMEGSQSFF. The entire variable domain, with the rest obtained from reference TRBV11-2 and TRBJ1-1, is as follows: EAGVAQSPRYKIIEKRQSVAFWCNPISGHATLYWYQQILGQGPKLLIQFQNNGVVDDSQLPKDRFSAERLKGVDSTLKIQPAKLEDSAVYLCASSLMEGSQSFFGQGTRLTVV.

This chain joins TRBV24-1 and TRBJ2-1, with D perhaps matching TRBD1 (6 bases). V lost 7 bases to trimming and J lost 5 bases, with 14 bases between them. Germline-derived CDR1 and CDR2 are KGHDR and SFDVKD. CDR3 length: 14 residues. The CDR3 protein is CATSEDSSNNEQFF. The CDR3 DNA sequence: TGTGCCACCAGCGAGGACAGCTCAAACAATGAGCAGTTCTTC.

This sequence joins TRBV11-2 and TRBJ2-1; D is unresolved. Per the germline V gene, CDR1 is SGHAT and CDR2 is FQNNGV. This CDR3 spans 13 amino acids. V was cut by 1 base and J by 15 bases, with 16 bases left in between. The CDR3 reads CASSLGRTTGGFF. CDR3 DNA sequence: TGTGCCAGCAGCTTAGGACGGACCACCGGTGGGTTCTTC. Together with reference TRBV11-2 and TRBJ2-1, the CDR3 gives the full variable domain: EAGVAQSPRYKIIEKRQSVAFWCNPISGHATLYWYQQILGQGPKLLIQFQNNGVVDDSQLPKDRFSAERLKGVDSTLKIQPAKLEDSAVYLCASSLGRTTGGFFGPGTRLTVL.

This clonotype came up a few times. This sequence joins TRBV4-1 and TRBJ2-5, with no clear D. V was shortened by 1 base and J by 5 bases, with 11 bases between the two germline ends. CDR3 length: 14 amino acids. The V gene's germline CDR1 is MGHRA and CDR2 YSYEKL. The CDR3 loop is CASSQVGISETQYF. Written as DNA, the CDR3 is TGCGCCAGCAGCCAAGTTGGGATTTCGGAGACCCAGTACTTC.

Only a few counts were recorded for this clonotype. The rearrangement uses TRBV11-2 and TRBJ2-3; 10 bases line up with TRBD2. This CDR3 spans 17 amino acids. Germline CDR1 SGHAT, CDR2 FQNNGV. With 1 base clipped from V and 3 bases from J, the junction kept 7 bases outside the gene matches. The chain's CDR3 is CASSLVAQRGGTDTQYF. CDR3 DNA: TGTGCCAGCAGCTTAGTCGCCCAGCGGGGGGGGACAGATACGCAGTATTTT. The variable domain in full, with the rest retrieved from reference TRBV11-2 and TRBJ2-3, is EAGVAQSPRYKIIEKRQSVAFWCNPISGHATLYWYQQILGQGPKLLIQFQNNGVVDDSQLPKDRFSAERLKGVDSTLKIQPAKLEDSAVYLCASSLVAQRGGTDTQYFGPGTRLTVL.

The table lists this clonotype with many counts. The V and J genes are TRBV5-8 and TRBJ1-5, with D perhaps matching TRBD1 (6 bases). Trimming cost V 4 bases and J 4 bases, with 15 bases left between them. The germline V gene encodes CDR1 SGHTS and CDR2 YDEGEE. The CDR3 has 15 residues. CDR3 region: CASSGTGTRNQPQHF. The CDR3 DNA reads as TGTGCCAGCAGCGGGACCGGGACACGTAATCAGCCCCAGCATTTT.

This clonotype has more than one count but fewer than ten. The chain joins TRBV29-1 to TRBJ1-2; weak D call: TRBD1 (5 bases). The CDR3 has 14 amino acids. The V end was cut by 3 bases, the J end by 0 bases, with 11 bases between. The V gene's germline CDR1 is SQVTM and CDR2 ANQGSEA. The CDR3 DNA reads as TGCAGCGTTGAGGACACCGAAGCTAACTATGGCTACACCTTC. Its protein is CSVEDTEANYGYTF.

J is TRBJ1-2 and V is TRBV12-3 or TRBV12-4; D ambiguous. This CDR3 spans 14 amino acids. V was pared by 3 bases and J by 4 bases, with 12 bases between. In nucleotides, the CDR3 is TGTGCCAGCAGTTTCACTTCTAGCCCCTATGGCTACACCTTC. Translated: CASSFTSSPYGYTF.

This clonotype was detected a few times. The chain combines TRBV6-1 with TRBJ2-7; TRBD1 agrees at 7 bases. The CDR3 sequence is 13 residues long. V shed 5 bases, J shed 8 bases, and the junction held 9 bases outside the gene matches. From germline, CDR1 is MNHNS and CDR2 SASEGT. CDR3 bases: TGTGCCAGCAGTCATCCGGGACAGTCAAAGCAGTACTTC. Its protein is CASSHPGQSKQYF.